This T cell receptor beta chain was sequenced for a study of blood T cell repertoires in COVID-19. Study details: COVID-19 samples from acute and convalescent phases originated in the United States, Italy and Spain. From T cells, B-cell-depleted T cells, or PBMCs came the material, which was cDNA or gDNA.

This clone showed up just a few times. Source study methods: Cell counts per sample came from amplifying reference gene primers. Produced via immunoSEQ multiplex PCR; TCRdb's table is partial and in-frame only. That table is the source of V, J and clone size, and D and trimming were worked out from the DNA. Of approximately 250,000 clones listed, roughly 88% were seen once; the top ten hold 0.95% to 1.5%. V gave up 8 bases and J gave up 1 base, with 28 bases separating them. Germline V CDR1 and CDR2: MNHNY, SVGAGI (reference sequence). The CDR3 spans 19 residues. Cohort placement rested on clinical history that participants reported themselves.

Sequencing used PBMCs or T cells enriched from blood (not recorded which). The V gene is TRBV6-6, the J gene TRBJ2-3, with D possibly being TRBD2 (5 bases). The source is a woman aged 40 to 50 with acute COVID-19. CDR3 in DNA: TGTGCCAGCGGTCTCGACTCGAATTATTTGGACGGGGGCACAGATACGCAGTATTTT. It yields the protein CASGLDSNYLDGGTDTQYF.